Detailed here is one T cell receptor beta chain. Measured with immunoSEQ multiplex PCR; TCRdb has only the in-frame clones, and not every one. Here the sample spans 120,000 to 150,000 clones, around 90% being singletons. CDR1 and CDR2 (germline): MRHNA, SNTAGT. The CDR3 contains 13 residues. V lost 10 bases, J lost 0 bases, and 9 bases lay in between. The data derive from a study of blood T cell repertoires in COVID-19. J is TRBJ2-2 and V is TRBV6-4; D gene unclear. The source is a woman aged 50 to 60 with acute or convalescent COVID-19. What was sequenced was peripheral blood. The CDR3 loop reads CATFAPNTGELFF. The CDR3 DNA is TGTGCCACCTTCGCGCCGAACACCGGGGAGCTGTTTTTT.